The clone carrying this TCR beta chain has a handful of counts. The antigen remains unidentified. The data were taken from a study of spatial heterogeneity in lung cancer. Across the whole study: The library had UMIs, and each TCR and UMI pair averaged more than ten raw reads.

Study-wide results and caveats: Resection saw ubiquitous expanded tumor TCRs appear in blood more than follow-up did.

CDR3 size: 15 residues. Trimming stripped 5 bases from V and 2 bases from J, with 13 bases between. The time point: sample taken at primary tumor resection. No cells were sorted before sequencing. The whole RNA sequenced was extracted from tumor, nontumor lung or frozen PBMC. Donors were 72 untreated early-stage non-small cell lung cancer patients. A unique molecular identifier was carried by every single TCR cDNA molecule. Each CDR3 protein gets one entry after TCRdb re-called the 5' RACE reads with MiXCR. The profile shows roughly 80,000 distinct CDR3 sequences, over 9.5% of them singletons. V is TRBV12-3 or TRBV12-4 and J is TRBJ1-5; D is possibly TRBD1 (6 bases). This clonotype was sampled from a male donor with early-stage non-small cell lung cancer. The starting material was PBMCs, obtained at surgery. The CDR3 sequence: CASSQGRQGNQPQHF. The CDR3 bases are TGTGCCAGCAGTCAGGGGCGTCAGGGCAATCAGCCCCAGCATTTT.